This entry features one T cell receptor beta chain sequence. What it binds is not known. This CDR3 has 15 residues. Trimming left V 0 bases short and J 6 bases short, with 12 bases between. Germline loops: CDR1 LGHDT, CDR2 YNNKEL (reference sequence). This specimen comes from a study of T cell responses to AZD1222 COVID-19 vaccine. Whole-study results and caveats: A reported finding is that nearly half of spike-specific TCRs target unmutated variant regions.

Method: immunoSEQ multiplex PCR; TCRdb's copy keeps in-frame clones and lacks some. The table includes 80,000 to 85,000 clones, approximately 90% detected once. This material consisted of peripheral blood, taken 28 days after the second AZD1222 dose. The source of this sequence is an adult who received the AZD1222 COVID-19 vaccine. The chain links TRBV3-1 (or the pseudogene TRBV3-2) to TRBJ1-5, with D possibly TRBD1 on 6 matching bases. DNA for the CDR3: TGTGCCAGCAGCCAAGAGGGGGCGCTGGGTCAGCCCCAGCATTTT. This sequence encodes CASSQEGALGQPQHF.